The clone carrying this T cell receptor (beta chain) was picked up a small number of times. Its antigen remains unidentified. V lost 0 bases and J lost 5, with 20 bases in between. Germline V gene sequence: CDR1 MGHRA, CDR2 YSYEKL. CDR3 length: 18 amino acids. TCRdb fed the reads into MiXCR, producing one record per CDR3 protein. Counted here are about 830,000 distinct CDR3 sequences, roughly 33% occurring once; the ten biggest clones make up roughly 12%. The data were taken from a study of T cell repertoires in cytomegalovirus infection. On the study more broadly: Both recently identified HLA-C-restricted and well-studied HLA-B-restricted CMV epitopes were used in the study. From public TCR beta signatures came an indication of both CMV infection and matching HLA type.

Whole-study results and caveats: There were HLA-C-restricted CMV-specific TCR beta clonotypes dominating the ex vivo response. Summed public TCR beta family frequency identified CMV carriers bearing the relevant HLA.

This TCR was sampled from a human donor in good health (CMV status not recorded). Some clones in this sample may be carry-over from other donors' samples. The chain is built from TRBV4-1 and TRBJ1-5; TRBD1 might be the D (6 bases). Sequences were derived from cultured CD8+ T cells from PBMCs, sampled from culture after CMV antigen stimulation. The CDR3 DNA reads as TGCGCCAGCAGCCAAGATGAACAAAAGGCGAGGGGGGATCAGCCCCAGCATTTT. As protein: CASSQDEQKARGDQPQHF.